This T cell receptor beta chain was found in a study of blood T cell repertoires in COVID-19. The germline V gene encodes CDR1 SGHAT and CDR2 FQNNGV. This CDR3 region has 16 residues. V dropped 0 bases and J dropped 5; count of bases not matched to a gene: 5. Enrollment of patients from Seattle took place during active infection, with longitudinal follow-up. As processed by the authors: Counts of nucleated cells, estimated from reference gene primer amplification, were obtained. Profiled with immunoSEQ multiplex PCR; TCRdb holds only in-frame clones, not every one. The V and J calls and the clone size are those of that table, but D and trimming were determined from the DNA. The sample yields under 450,000 clones, approximately 89% seen once.

This chain uses TRBV11-2 with TRBJ1-3; TRBD1 agrees at 9 bases. Sequenced input: peripheral blood. The receptor was isolated from a woman in her forties or fifties with COVID-19, enrolled during active disease. CDR3 loop: CASSLERTGARNTIYF. The CDR3, as DNA: TGTGCCAGCAGCTTAGAAAGGACAGGGGCCAGAAACACCATATATTTT.